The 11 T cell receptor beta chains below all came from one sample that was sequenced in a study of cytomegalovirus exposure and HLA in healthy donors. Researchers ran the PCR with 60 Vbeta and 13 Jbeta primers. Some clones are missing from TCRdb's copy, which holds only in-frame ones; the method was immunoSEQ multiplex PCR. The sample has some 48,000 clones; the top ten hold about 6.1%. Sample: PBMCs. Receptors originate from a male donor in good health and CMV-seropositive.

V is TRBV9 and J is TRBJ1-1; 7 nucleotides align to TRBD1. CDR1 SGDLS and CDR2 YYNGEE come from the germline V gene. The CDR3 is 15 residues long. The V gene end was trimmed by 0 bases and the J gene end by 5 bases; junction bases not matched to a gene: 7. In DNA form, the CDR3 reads TGTGCCAGCAGCGTAGCGGAGGGGGCTTTTACTGAAGCTTTCTTT. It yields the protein CASSVAEGAFTEAFF.

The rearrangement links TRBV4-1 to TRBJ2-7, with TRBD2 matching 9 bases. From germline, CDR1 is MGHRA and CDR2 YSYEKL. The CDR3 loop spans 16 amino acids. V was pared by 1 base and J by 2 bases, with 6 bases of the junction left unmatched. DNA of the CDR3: TGCGCCAGCAGCCAAGGGCGGGGGGGATTTCCCTACGAGCAGTACTTC. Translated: CASSQGRGGFPYEQYF.

The CDR3 here is CASIGDNSNQPQHF. DNA for the CDR3: TGTGCCAGCATAGGGGATAATAGCAATCAGCCCCAGCATTTT. This sequence joins TRBV28 and TRBJ1-5; maybe TRBD1 (5 bases). Trimming pared 7 bases from V and 0 bases from J, leaving 10 bases between. The CDR3 length is 14 residues. CDR1 and CDR2 from the germline V gene are MDHEN and SYDVKM.

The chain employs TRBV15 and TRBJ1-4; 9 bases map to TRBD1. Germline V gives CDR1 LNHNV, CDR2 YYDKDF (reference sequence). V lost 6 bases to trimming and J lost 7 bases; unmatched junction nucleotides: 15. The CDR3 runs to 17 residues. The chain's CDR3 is CATSNPGQGTQREKLFF. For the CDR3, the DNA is TGTGCCACCAGTAATCCGGGACAGGGAACCCAACGTGAAAAACTGTTTTTT.

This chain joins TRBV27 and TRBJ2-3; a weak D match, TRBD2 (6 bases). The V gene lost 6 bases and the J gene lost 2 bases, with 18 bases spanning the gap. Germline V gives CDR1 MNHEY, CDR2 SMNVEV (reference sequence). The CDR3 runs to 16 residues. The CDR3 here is CASSHSIADPTDTQYF. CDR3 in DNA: TGTGCCAGCAGCCACTCGATAGCGGATCCCACAGATACGCAGTATTTT.

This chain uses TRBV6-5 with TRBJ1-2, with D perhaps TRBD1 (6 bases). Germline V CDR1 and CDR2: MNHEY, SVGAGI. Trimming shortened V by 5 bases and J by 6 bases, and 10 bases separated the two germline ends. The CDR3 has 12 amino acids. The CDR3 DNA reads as TGTGCCAGCAGTGGGGGCGAGGATGGCTACACCTTC. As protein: CASSGGEDGYTF.

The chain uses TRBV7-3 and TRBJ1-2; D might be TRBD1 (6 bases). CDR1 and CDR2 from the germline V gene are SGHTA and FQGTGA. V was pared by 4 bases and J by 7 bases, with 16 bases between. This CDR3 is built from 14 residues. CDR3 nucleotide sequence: TGTGCCAGCAGCTCACAGGGTAGCGAGCGTGGCTACACCTTC. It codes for CASSSQGSERGYTF.

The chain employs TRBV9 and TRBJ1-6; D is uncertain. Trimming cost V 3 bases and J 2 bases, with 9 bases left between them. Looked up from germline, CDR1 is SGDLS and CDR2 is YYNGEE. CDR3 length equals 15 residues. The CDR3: CASSAEGTYNSPLHF. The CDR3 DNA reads TGTGCCAGCAGCGCAGAGGGCACCTATAATTCACCCCTCCACTTT. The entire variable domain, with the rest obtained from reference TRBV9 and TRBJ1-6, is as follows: DSGVTQTPKHLITATGQRVTLRCSPRSGDLSVYWYQQSLDQGLQFLIQYYNGEERAKGNILERFSAQQFPDLHSELNLSSLELGDSALYFCASSAEGTYNSPLHFGNGTRLTVT.

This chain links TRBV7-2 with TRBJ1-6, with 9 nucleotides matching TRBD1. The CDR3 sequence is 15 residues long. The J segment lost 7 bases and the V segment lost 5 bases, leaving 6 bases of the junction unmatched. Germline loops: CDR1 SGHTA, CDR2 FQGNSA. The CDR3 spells CASSPRQGENSPLHF. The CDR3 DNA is TGTGCCAGCAGCCCCAGACAGGGGGAAAATTCACCCCTCCACTTT.

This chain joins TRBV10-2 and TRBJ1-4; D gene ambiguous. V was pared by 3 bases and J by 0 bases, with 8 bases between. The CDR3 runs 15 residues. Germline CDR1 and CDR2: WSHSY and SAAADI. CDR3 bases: TGCGCCAGCAGTGAATTCTCAGCAACTAATGAAAAACTGTTTTTT. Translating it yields CASSEFSATNEKLFF.

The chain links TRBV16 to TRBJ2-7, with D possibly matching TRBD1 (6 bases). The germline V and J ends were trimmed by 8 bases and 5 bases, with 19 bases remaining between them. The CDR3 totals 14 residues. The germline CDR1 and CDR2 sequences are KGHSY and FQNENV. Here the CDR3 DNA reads TGTGCCAGCCGGCGGCTATTACAGGGACACGAGCAGTACTTC. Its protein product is CASRRLLQGHEQYF.